This T cell receptor (beta chain) appears in the sequencing data of a study of blood T cell repertoires in COVID-19. Study summary: COVID-19 samples, acute and convalescent, were from the United States, Italy and Spain. PBMCs, B-cell-depleted T cells, or T cells provided the cDNA or gDNA that made up the material.

Source study methods: Counts of nucleated cells, estimated from reference gene primer amplification, were obtained. The method was immunoSEQ multiplex PCR; TCRdb's version includes in-frame clones alone and lacks a portion of them. The V and J calls and clone size are taken from that table; D and trimming were inferred from the DNA. The data hold over 100,000 clones, with just under 80% observed a single time. There are 15 residues in the CDR3. Trimming at V came to 6 bases and at J to 7 bases, leaving 12 bases not matched to a gene. The germline gives CDR1 SGDLS, CDR2 YYNGEE. The source material was peripheral blood. J is TRBJ2-1 and V is TRBV9; 8 bases map to TRBD1. The origin of this receptor is a man aged 55-75 years with active or convalescent COVID-19. CDR3 region: CASNQDRVSENEQFF. The DNA for the CDR3 is TGTGCCAGCAACCAGGACAGGGTCTCAGAGAATGAGCAGTTCTTC.